The clone carrying this T cell receptor beta chain occurred many times. This record comes from a study of T cells in Graves' hyperthyroidism and ophthalmopathy. TCR beta CDR3 region amplification was performed from RNA transcripts. The TCR CDR3 was amplified in a first-round RT-PCR using the HTBI primer set. TCRdb reprocessed the multiplex PCR reads with MiXCR, giving one entry per CDR3 protein. The sample records 490,000 or so distinct CDR3 sequences, around 50% being singletons. The germline V and J ends were trimmed by 4 bases and 7 bases, with 7 bases remaining between them. CDR1 is SQVTM and CDR2 is ANQGSEA in the germline V gene. There are 10 residues in the CDR3.

This TCR was recovered from an adult woman with Graves' disease, either hyperthyroidism or ophthalmopathy (not recorded which). The sample consisted of peripheral blood or thyroid tissue (not recorded which). The J gene is TRBJ2-5, the V gene TRBV29-1; D is unresolved. The CDR3 protein is CSVVVVTQYF. The DNA for the CDR3 is TGCAGCGTTGTTGTCGTGACCCAGTACTTC.